What follows are 10 T cell receptor beta chains derived from one specimen sequenced in a study of tumor and adjacent non-tumor tissue in lung cancer (dated 2018 in TCRdb). The library was built by means of multiplex PCR. The sample was run on an Illumina HiSeq 2500. Following protocols modified from ARM-PCR, the researchers constructed TCRbeta libraries through three rounds of nested PCR with primers (Table S4). The public reads were quality trimmed at Q25 with fastp and then assembled into clones with MiXCR by TCRdb, keeping productive beta chains. CDR3 protein duplicates are merged, each entry listing the most common genes and DNA. This sample gives tens of thousands of distinct CDR3 sequences in total; around 70% of them show up just once. The ten largest make up 10% to 15% of the sample. RNA was isolated from bulk unsorted tissue, and RNA quality was assessed with a NanoDrop ND-1000 and an Agilent 2100.

Sequenced sample: lung tumor tissue. Receptors were obtained from a woman in her seventies with non-small cell lung cancer.

The chain joins TRBV4-2 to TRBJ2-1; possible D gene TRBD2, 5 bases. V gave up 4 bases and J gave up 7 bases, with 23 bases separating them. The CDR3 totals 17 residues. Looked up from germline, CDR1 is LGHNA and CDR2 is YNFKEQ. The CDR3 DNA reads as TGTGCCAGCAGCCCGAGCTTAGTAGCGAGAGGCGGGAATGAGCAGTTCTTC. Translated, it gives CASSPSLVARGGNEQFF.

This clonotype was found once. The CDR3 DNA follows: TGTGCCAGCAGTGAAGTGCAGGGTCAGGAGCCACACCATTTT. It translates to CASSEVQGQEPHHF. V usage is TRBV6-1 and J usage is TRBJ1-5, with D perhaps TRBD1 (5 bases). Trimming stripped 1 base from V and 16 bases from J, with 20 bases between. This CDR3 region has 14 residues. Germline-derived CDR1 and CDR2 are MNHNS and SASEGT.

A remark on this clonotype: This may stem from a read error, because a much larger clone lies one nucleotide away. The chain employs TRBV29-1 and TRBJ2-7; 10 positions agree with TRBD1. Germline V gives CDR1 SQVTM, CDR2 ANQGSEA. The CDR3 is made up of 14 amino acids. The CDR3 region is CNVPGTGDTYEQYF. The CDR3 bases are TGCAACGTACCCGGGACAGGGGACACCTACGAGCAGTACTTC.

The V gene is TRBV4-2, the J gene TRBJ2-3, with D unresolved. The CDR3 totals 14 residues. Germline CDR1 is LGHNA and CDR2 is YNFKEQ. Trimming stripped 11 bases from V and 4 bases from J, with 19 bases between. The chain's CDR3 is CACGQDRTADTQYF. DNA of the CDR3: TGTGCCTGCGGCCAAGATCGTACCGCAGATACGCAGTATTTT.

This clonotype is a singleton in its sample. A read error may account for a junction end that differs from germline. V gene TRBV6-5 combines with J gene TRBJ2-6; perhaps TRBD1 as D (6 bases). CDR1 and CDR2 from the germline V gene are MNHEY and SVGAGI. The CDR3 has 20 residues. For the CDR3, the DNA is TGCGCCAGCAGCCGTCCCGGGACACTTCGCGGCGGATCTGGGGCCAACGTCCTGACTTTC. Its translation is CASSRPGTLRGGSGANVLTF.

As regards this clonotype: The final CDR3 position lacks the conserved phenylalanine or tryptophan, pointing to a likely read error. The CDR3 sequence: CASSQQGAETQYL. CDR3 DNA sequence: TGTGCAAGCAGCCAACAGGGAGCCGAGACCCAGTACTTA. The J gene is TRBJ2-5, the V gene TRBV14, with D possibly matching TRBD1 (6 bases). The CDR3 runs 13 residues. Germline lookup yields CDR1 SGHDN and CDR2 FVKESK.

This chain links TRBV4-1 with TRBJ2-2; D ambiguous. The CDR3 extends over 14 amino acids. V lost 3 bases to trimming and J lost 4 bases, with 9 bases between them. Germline V gives CDR1 MGHRA, CDR2 YSYEKL. DNA of the CDR3: TGCGCCAGCAGCCAGGAGACTTCCACCGGGGAGCTGTTTTTT. This translates into CASSQETSTGELFF.

The V gene is TRBV11-1, the J gene TRBJ2-1; maybe TRBD2 (6 bases). Germline CDR1 and CDR2: SGHAT and FQDESV (reference sequence). V lost 5 bases, J lost 8 bases, and 16 bases lay in between. The CDR3 is 14 amino acids. The CDR3 sequence: CASSPLEGHYEQFF. The CDR3 DNA is TGTGCCAGCAGCCCACTGGAGGGCCACTATGAGCAGTTCTTC.

On this clonotype: Just one base apart from a much larger clone, this may be a read error. This rearrangement joins TRBV5-1 to TRBJ2-7; the D gene is possibly TRBD1 (6 bases). This CDR3 is 11 amino acids long. Germline lookup yields CDR1 SGHRS and CDR2 YFSETQ. V lost 9 bases, J lost 6 bases, and 13 bases lay in between. The CDR3 nucleotides are TGCGCCACCCGCCGACAGGTCGAGCAGTACTTC. It encodes CATRRQVEQYF.

A remark on this clonotype: At one end, the junction sequence differs from germline, possibly due to a read error. The J gene is TRBJ1-5, the V gene TRBV4-1; TRBD1 is a possible D gene (6 bases). CDR1 is MGHRA and CDR2 is YSYEKL in the germline V gene. The CDR3 loop spans 15 amino acids. The CDR3 here is CASSQVEQGNQRQHF. CDR3 DNA sequence: TGCGCCAGTAGCCAAGTGGAACAGGGTAATCAGCGCCAGCATTTT.